One sample yielded the 32 T cell receptor beta chains listed below, sequenced in a study of PD-L1 blockade in urothelial cancer. Time point specified: pretreatment peripheral blood. The assay was immunoSEQ multiplex PCR, and TCRdb's table has in-frame clones only and misses some. The sample has 30,000 to 40,000 clones; approximately 86% are singletons. The sequenced sample was PBMCs, obtained around atezolizumab (anti-PD-L1) treatment. All receptors derive from a man older than 75 with urothelial cancer.

This clone showed up just a few times. The chain uses TRBV10-1 and TRBJ2-5, with unresolved D. V shed 4 bases and J shed 0 bases, with 9 bases lying between them. The CDR3 has 14 amino acids. CDR1 and CDR2 from the germline V gene are WNHNN and SYGVQD (reference sequence). CDR3 region: CASSGVRNQETQYF. DNA for the CDR3: TGCGCCAGCAGTGGGGTGAGGAACCAAGAGACCCAGTACTTC.

This clone was detected once. The J gene is TRBJ1-2, the V gene TRBV19; D call uncertain. Trimming cost V 7 bases and J 6 bases, with 21 bases left between them. Germline V lookup: CDR1 LNHDA, CDR2 SQIVND (reference sequence). The CDR3 has 15 amino acids. CDR3 residues: CASIPPGSGRHGYTF. CDR3 nucleotides: TGTGCCAGTATCCCCCCCGGGTCCGGCCGGCATGGCTACACCTTC.

CDR3 in amino acids: CASSGGTVAQETQYF. The CDR3 DNA sequence: TGCGCCAGCAGCGGGGGGACAGTTGCTCAAGAGACCCAGTACTTC. V usage is TRBV5-1 and J usage is TRBJ2-5, with a tentative D call TRBD1 (7 bases). Germline V gives CDR1 SGHRS, CDR2 YFSETQ. This CDR3 is 15 amino acids long. Trimming pared 4 bases from V and 2 bases from J, leaving 15 bases between. Looking up the rest from reference TRBV5-1 and TRBJ2-5 gives the full variable domain: KAGVTQTPRYLIKTRGQQVTLSCSPISGHRSVSWYQQTPGQGLQFLFEYFSETQRNKGNFPGRFSGRQFSNSRSEMNVSTLELGDSALYLCASSGGTVAQETQYFGPGTRLLVL.

V gene TRBV2 combines with J gene TRBJ1-1, with a weak D call TRBD1 (5 bases). This CDR3 spans 14 amino acids. The V end lost 6 bases, the J end lost 2 bases, and 13 bases lay between the germline ends. Germline lookup yields CDR1 SNHLY and CDR2 FYNNEI. The DNA for the CDR3 is TGTGCCAGCAGACCCCGGGACTTAAACACTGAAGCTTTCTTT. Translating gives CASRPRDLNTEAFF.

This chain connects TRBV19 to TRBJ1-2, with D perhaps matching TRBD1 (5 bases). This CDR3 spans 15 amino acids. Germline assignment: CDR1 LNHDA and CDR2 SQIVND (reference sequence). Trimming pared 3 bases from V and 8 bases from J, leaving 19 bases between. CDR3 sequence reads: CASSMGRNLEAGYTF. The CDR3, as DNA: TGTGCCAGTAGTATGGGGCGGAACCTTGAGGCAGGCTACACCTTC.

The chain links TRBV28 to TRBJ2-7; no clear D. Germline values: CDR1 MDHEN, CDR2 SYDVKM. V dropped 11 bases and J dropped 0 bases, with 11 bases sitting between them. This CDR3 comprises 12 residues. CDR3 region: CAAHSGSYEQYF. The CDR3 DNA reads TGTGCCGCCCATTCCGGCTCCTACGAGCAGTACTTC.

The chain is built from TRBV5-5 and TRBJ1-2, with D uncertain. Trimming removed 1 base at V and 5 bases at J, with 9 bases between. The CDR3 contains 13 residues. CDR1 SGHKS and CDR2 YYEKEE come from the germline V gene (reference sequence). The DNA for the CDR3 is TGTGCCAGCAGCTTGACTATTAGATATGGCTACACCTTC. This gives the protein CASSLTIRYGYTF.

The J gene is TRBJ2-6, the V gene TRBV28; possibly TRBD1 for D (6 bases). CDR3 length: 13 residues. CDR1 and CDR2 (germline): MDHEN, SYDVKM. The germline V and J ends were trimmed by 10 bases and 2 bases, with 9 bases remaining between them. In DNA, the CDR3 is TGTGCCACCCAGGGGCCTGGGGCCAACGTCCTGACTTTC. It translates to CATQGPGANVLTF.

This chain joins TRBV27 and TRBJ2-7, with D possibly matching TRBD2 (6 bases). The germline V and J ends were trimmed by 5 bases and 4 bases, with 12 bases remaining between them. The CDR3 is 13 amino acids. Germline lookup yields CDR1 MNHEY and CDR2 SMNVEV (reference sequence). The CDR3 region is CASSLGTPYEQYF. In DNA form, the CDR3 reads TGTGCCAGCAGTCTGGGGACTCCTTACGAGCAGTACTTC.

V gene TRBV6-5 combines with J gene TRBJ2-1; TRBD1 agrees at 8 bases. The CDR3 spans 15 residues. The germline gives CDR1 MNHEY, CDR2 SVGAGI. V was clipped by 5 bases and J by 3 bases; unmatched bases: 6. For the CDR3, the DNA is TGTGCCAGCAGTCCCTCTGGACAGGGCTACAATGAGCAGTTCTTC. This translates into CASSPSGQGYNEQFF.

CDR3 nucleotides: TGTGCCAGCAGCGCAAAACAGGGGAGGAATGAGCAGTTCTTC. Translation gives CASSAKQGRNEQFF. J is TRBJ2-1 and V is TRBV5-4; possibly TRBD1 for D (7 bases). The CDR3 extends over 14 amino acids. Germline lookup yields CDR1 SGHNT and CDR2 YYREEE (reference sequence). Between the trimmed V and J ends, which lost 4 bases and 7 bases, there was a span of 15 bases.

The CDR3 coding sequence is TGTGCCAGCAGCCTAGAACTACCGAACACTGAAGCTTTCTTT. The encoded protein is CASSLELPNTEAFF. The rearrangement uses TRBV14 and TRBJ1-1; D gene ambiguous. The germline V and J ends were trimmed by 4 bases and 1 base, with 10 bases remaining between them. The germline gives CDR1 SGHDN, CDR2 FVKESK. The CDR3 is made up of 14 amino acids.

This clone appeared a single time. The J gene is TRBJ2-1, the V gene TRBV18; TRBD2 might be the D (5 bases). In germline, CDR1 is KGHSH, CDR2 LQKENI. The germline V and J ends were trimmed by 0 bases and 4 bases, with 16 bases remaining between them. This CDR3 has 17 amino acids. The CDR3 is CASSPPRAGGLYNEQFF. DNA of the CDR3: TGTGCCAGCTCACCACCACGAGCTGGAGGACTGTACAATGAGCAGTTCTTC.

The J gene is TRBJ1-2, the V gene TRBV19; tentatively, D is TRBD1 (6 bases). The CDR3 has 15 amino acids. CDR1 is LNHDA, CDR2 SQIVND, per germline (reference sequence). The V and J ends lost 5 bases and 0 bases respectively, with 13 bases between them. The CDR3 reads CASSRDRSSNYGYTF. DNA for the CDR3: TGTGCCAGTAGTCGAGACAGGTCTTCTAACTATGGCTACACCTTC.

In nucleotides, the CDR3 is TGCAGCGTTGAGCGAGGGACAGGGTGGAACACTGAAGCTTTCTTT. Translated, it gives CSVERGTGWNTEAFF. V is TRBV29-1 and J is TRBJ1-1; 9 bases match TRBD1. The V gene end was trimmed by 3 bases and the J gene end by 1 base; junction bases not matched to a gene: 6. The CDR3 has 15 residues. Germline values: CDR1 SQVTM, CDR2 ANQGSEA.

V usage is TRBV28 and J usage is TRBJ1-2; 7 nucleotides match TRBD1. With V trimmed by 5 bases and J by 2 bases, 2 bases remained unmatched. The V gene's germline CDR1 is MDHEN and CDR2 SYDVKM. The CDR3 is 13 amino acids. The CDR3 loop reads CASSLTGNYGYTF. The CDR3 bases are TGTGCCAGCAGTCTGACAGGGAACTATGGCTACACCTTC.

This clone was seen a handful of times. This chain joins TRBV2 and TRBJ2-7; TRBD2 might be the D (6 bases). The CDR3 has 15 amino acids. The V end was cut by 6 bases, the J end by 4 bases, with 19 bases between. The V gene's germline CDR1 is SNHLY and CDR2 FYNNEI. The CDR3 nucleotides are TGTGCCAGCAGATTCGCTCCGGGACTTAATTACGAGCAGTACTTC. It codes for CASRFAPGLNYEQYF.

The J gene is TRBJ1-1, the V gene TRBV10-1; D not resolved. The CDR3 sequence is 14 residues long. CDR1 and CDR2 from the germline V gene are WNHNN and SYGVQD (reference sequence). V lost 2 bases and J 0 bases, leaving 7 bases between the germline ends. The CDR3: CASSEGGLNTEAFF. As DNA, the CDR3 is TGCGCCAGCAGTGAGGGCGGGCTGAACACTGAAGCTTTCTTT.

This clone is labeled as medium-sized. This chain connects TRBV6-5 to TRBJ1-2, with D perhaps TRBD1 (5 bases). The germline CDR1 and CDR2 sequences are MNHEY and SVGAGI. The CDR3 has 14 amino acids. Trimming removed 7 bases at V and 4 bases at J, with 16 bases between. CDR3 sequence reads: CASKSGEKVYGYTF. The CDR3 DNA sequence: TGTGCCAGCAAGTCGGGGGAAAAAGTCTATGGCTACACCTTC.

The rearrangement links TRBV18 to TRBJ2-3; 7 bases are a match to TRBD2. Germline loops: CDR1 KGHSH, CDR2 LQKENI. V shed 0 bases and J 4 bases; nucleotides not matched to a gene: 7. CDR3 size: 16 residues. The CDR3 DNA reads as TGTGCCAGCTCACCACCGGGAGCGGGGAACGCAGATACGCAGTATTTT. It specifies CASSPPGAGNADTQYF.

In this sample, this clone turned up once. This chain links TRBV15 with TRBJ1-4; possible D gene TRBD1, 5 bases. Trimming shortened V by 4 bases and J by 8 bases, and 14 bases separated the two germline ends. Germline V CDR1 and CDR2: LNHNV, YYDKDF (reference sequence). CDR3 length: 14 amino acids. The chain's CDR3 is CATSTGGVGEKLFF. As DNA, the CDR3 is TGTGCCACCAGCACCGGGGGGGTTGGGGAAAAACTGTTTTTT.

This chain uses TRBV18 with TRBJ2-7; 8 bases match TRBD1. This CDR3 comprises 14 residues. Germline V gene lookup returns CDR1 KGHSH and CDR2 LQKENI. V was pared by 2 bases and J by 5 bases, with 5 bases of the junction left unmatched. The CDR3 here is CASSPRTGLDEQYF. The CDR3 nucleotides are TGTGCCAGCTCACCAAGGACAGGGCTGGACGAGCAGTACTTC. The full variable domain, completed using reference TRBV18 and TRBJ2-7, is NAGVMQNPRHLVRRRGQEARLRCSPMKGHSHVYWYRQLPEEGLKFMVYLQKENIIDESGMPKERFSAEFPKEGPSILRIQQVVRGDSAAYFCASSPRTGLDEQYFGPGTRLTVT.

The rearrangement uses TRBV30 and TRBJ2-7; TRBD2 matches 11 bases. V was clipped by 7 bases and J by 6 bases; unmatched bases: 11. The CDR3 runs to 14 residues. Germline V CDR1 and CDR2: GTSNPN, SVGIG (reference sequence). CDR3 sequence (DNA): TGTGCCTTCAAACTAGCGGGAGATTTCCTCGAGCAGTACTTC. Amino acid sequence: CAFKLAGDFLEQYF.

V is TRBV12-5 and J is TRBJ1-5; D is perhaps TRBD1 (6 bases). V was clipped by 5 bases and J by 5 bases, with 16 bases between them. Germline loops: CDR1 LGHNT, CDR2 FRNRAP. This CDR3 has 15 amino acids. The CDR3 region has the DNA TGTGCTAGTGGTGCACCGGGGGGCCTCGATCAGCCCCAGCATTTT. This translates into CASGAPGGLDQPQHF.

V gene TRBV30 combines with J gene TRBJ1-3; 7 nucleotides match TRBD1. The CDR3 has 11 residues. Germline values: CDR1 GTSNPN, CDR2 SVGIG (reference sequence). V dropped 3 bases and J dropped 16; count of bases not matched to a gene: 9. CDR3 nucleotides: TGTGCCTGGAGCCAAAGACAGGGCCAGTATTTT. Translated, it gives CAWSQRQGQYF.

The J gene is TRBJ2-7, the V gene TRBV6-4; D not certain. Trimming pared 9 bases from V and 3 bases from J, leaving 6 bases between. The CDR3 is made up of 10 amino acids. The V gene's germline CDR1 is MRHNA and CDR2 SNTAGT. The CDR3, as DNA: TGTGCCAGTCCAAACTACGAGCAGTACTTC. Translation gives CASPNYEQYF.

This clone was found a few times. The rearrangement joins TRBV2 to TRBJ2-2; 8 bases map to TRBD2. J lost 5 bases, V lost 6 bases, and 8 bases had no gene match. The CDR3 extends over 15 amino acids. The germline gives CDR1 SNHLY, CDR2 FYNNEI. CDR3 in amino acids: CASRTGTSWTGELFF. CDR3 nucleotide sequence: TGTGCCAGCAGGACCGGGACTAGTTGGACCGGGGAGCTGTTTTTT.

A remark on this clone: This specimen includes other DNA sequences encoding the same CDR3. This chain uses TRBV2 with TRBJ2-7, with 7 bases fitting TRBD1. With 4 bases clipped from V and 3 bases from J, the junction kept 0 bases outside the gene matches. From germline, CDR1 is SNHLY and CDR2 FYNNEI. CDR3 length: 12 amino acids. CDR3 sequence: CASSGDSYEQYF. The CDR3 nucleotides are TGTGCCAGCAGTGGGGACAGCTACGAGCAGTACTTC.

V and J are TRBV30 and TRBJ2-7; D might be TRBD1 (6 bases). The germline gives CDR1 GTSNPN, CDR2 SVGIG (reference sequence). This CDR3 spans 13 amino acids. The V end lost 3 bases, the J end lost 2 bases, and 11 bases lay between the germline ends. The CDR3 DNA follows: TGTGCCTGGAGCCCCGGGACAACCTACGAGCAGTACTTC. Translated: CAWSPGTTYEQYF.

This chain connects TRBV7-8 to TRBJ2-7, with TRBD1 matching over 8 bases. The CDR3 is made up of 13 amino acids. Losses at the gene ends were 6 bases for V and 3 bases for J; bases not matched to a gene: 4. Germline CDR1 and CDR2: SGHVS and FQNEAQ. CDR3 protein: CASRDRALYEQYF. The CDR3 DNA is TGTGCCAGCAGGGACAGGGCCCTCTACGAGCAGTACTTC.

The chain couples TRBV18 to TRBJ1-2; D unresolved. The CDR3 has 13 residues. Germline-derived CDR1 and CDR2 are KGHSH and LQKENI. The V and J ends lost 6 bases and 6 bases respectively, with 14 bases between them. The CDR3 region has the DNA TGTGCCAGCTCGTTACTCCAGGAGGATGGCTACACCTTC. It is translated as CASSLLQEDGYTF.

V is TRBV4-3 and J is TRBJ1-3; a weak D match, TRBD1 (6 bases). The CDR3 spans 18 residues. The V and J ends lost 0 bases and 3 bases respectively, with 18 bases between them. Germline-derived CDR1 and CDR2 are LGHNA and YSLEER. This CDR3 reads CASSQDYGTGTFGNTIYF. As DNA, the CDR3 is TGCGCCAGCAGCCAAGATTACGGTACCGGGACATTTGGAAACACCATATATTTT.